Judged by abundance, the clone carrying this T cell receptor (beta chain) is medium-sized (0.01 to 0.1%). The antigen remains unidentified. This sample includes further DNA sequences coding for the same CDR3. Germline values: CDR1 SGHAT, CDR2 FQNNGV. The length of the CDR3 is 14 residues. V was pared by 5 bases and J by 0 bases, with 4 bases of the junction left unmatched. During the collection period, no donor immune events like infections were recorded. This sample is part of a study of identifying expanded T cells in peripheral blood. Sequenced by immunoSEQ multiplex PCR; TCRdb stores in-frame clones only, minus some. The sample yields roughly 130,000 clones, around 88% seen once. Regarding the study as a whole: Differentially abundant clones: around 1.2 between replicates, roughly 16 at around 15 days, 19 to 20 at four.

The sequenced sample was blood. The chain links TRBV11-2 to TRBJ2-7, with 7 bases matching TRBD2. This clonotype was obtained from a person aged 18 to 70 in good health. The CDR3 spells CASSPGGSSYEQYF. The CDR3 DNA follows: TGTGCCAGCAGCCCCGGGGGGAGCTCCTACGAGCAGTACTTC.